The rows below give T cell receptor beta chains drawn from one sample of a study of low-dose radiotherapy and immunotherapy resistance in tumors. TCRdb processed the reads anew with MiXCR; each CDR3 protein has one entry. Of 35,000 to 45,000 distinct CDR3 sequences listed, roughly 28% are singletons. The sequences come from PBMCs, collected before treatment. These receptors were collected from a male donor with gallbladder cancer. The CDR3 runs from the conserved cysteine through the conserved F or W. A D gene is named only where the DNA matches it firmly. Part of the rows lack a size; the others show once, few, many or a class for expanded clones.

cdr3_length	v_call	j_call	clone_size	d_call	cdr3_aa	cdr3_nt
15	TRBV29-1	TRBJ1-1	NA	TRBD1	CSVEDPGQGFTEAFF	TGCAGCGTTGAAGATCCGGGACAGGGCTTTACTGAAGCTTTCTTT
13	TRBV28	TRBJ2-1	NA	TRBD1	CVTGTGGYNEQFF	TGTGTGACCGGGACAGGGGGCTACAATGAGCAGTTCTTC
15	TRBV6-1	TRBJ2-7	NA	NA	CASSVGTPNTYEQYF	TGTGCCAGCAGTGTCGGGACTCCGAACACCTACGAGCAGTACTTC
15	TRBV9	TRBJ2-1	few	TRBD1	CASSVRTGYNNEQFF	TGTGCCAGCAGCGTTCGGACAGGGTATAACAATGAGCAGTTCTTC
13	TRBV28	TRBJ2-7	many	NA	CASSFPRTPEQYF	TGTGCCAGCAGTTTTCCTCGTACTCCTGAGCAGTACTTC
16	TRBV6-1	TRBJ1-6	NA	TRBD1	CASSQNPGTANSPLHF	TGTGCCAGCAGCCAAAACCCCGGGACAGCAAATTCACCCCTCCACTTT
14	TRBV2	TRBJ2-7	NA	NA	CASSEQGGTGELYF	TGTGCCAGCAGTGAACAGGGTGGGACCGGGGAGCTGTACTTC
15	TRBV13	TRBJ2-3	many	NA	CASSLGLGVADTQYF	TGTGCCAGCAGCTTGGGCCTAGGCGTTGCAGATACGCAGTATTTT
19	TRBV28	TRBJ2-4	many	TRBD2	CASSLSQREWSLAKNIQYF	TGTGCCAGCAGTTTATCCCAGCGGGAGTGGAGTTTAGCCAAAAACATTCAGTACTTC
13	TRBV29-1	TRBJ2-1	many	TRBD2	CSVKTSGGREQFF	TGCAGCGTTAAGACTAGCGGGGGGCGGGAGCAGTTCTTC
13	TRBV12-3/TRBV12-4	TRBJ2-1	many	NA	CASSLGDTNEQFF	TGTGCCAGCAGTTTGGGGGACACCAATGAGCAGTTCTTC
14	TRBV28	TRBJ1-4	NA	NA	CASSDTGGNEKLFF	TGTGCCAGCAGCGACACCGGGGGTAATGAAAAACTGTTTTTT
15	TRBV7-9	TRBJ2-7	many	NA	CASSLASTVSYEQYF	TGTGCCAGCAGCTTAGCATCGACAGTCTCCTACGAGCAGTACTTC
12	TRBV20-1	TRBJ2-3	many	TRBD1	CSATGGLDTQYF	TGCAGTGCCACAGGGGGTCTAGATACGCAGTATTTT
15	TRBV7-2	TRBJ2-3	many	NA	CASSVRAGDTDTQYF	TGTGCCAGCAGCGTCCGAGCGGGTGACACAGATACGCAGTATTTT
13	TRBV5-1	TRBJ2-1	once	NA	CASSLGRGGEQFF	TGCGCCAGCAGCTTGGGGAGGGGTGGGGAACAGTTCTTC
13	TRBV15	TRBJ2-7	many	NA	CATSSWSTYEQYF	TGTGCCACCAGCAGCTGGTCCACCTACGAGCAGTACTTC
15	TRBV20-1	TRBJ2-1	NA	NA	CSATAYSGANNEQFF	TGCAGTGCTACGGCCTACTCGGGGGCGAACAATGAGCAGTTCTTC
16	TRBV7-6	TRBJ1-1	many	TRBD1	CASSQWDREMNTEAFF	TGTGCCAGCAGCCAGTGGGACAGGGAAATGAACACTGAAGCTTTCTTT
13	TRBV20-1	TRBJ1-5	many	NA	CSARDFGVQPQHF	TGCAGTGCTAGAGATTTCGGGGTTCAGCCCCAGCATTTT
13	TRBV29-1	TRBJ1-2	NA	NA	CSVVGGGGHGYTF	TGCAGCGTTGTCGGTGGGGGAGGGCATGGCTACACCTTC
15	TRBV6-5	TRBJ1-5	few	TRBD1	CASSYSYRGGQPQHF	TGTGCCAGCAGTTACTCTTACAGGGGCGGGCAGCCCCAGCATTTT
12	TRBV25-1	TRBJ2-6	many	NA	CASSSGANVLTF	TGTGCCAGCAGTAGTGGGGCCAACGTCCTGACTTTC
16	TRBV2	TRBJ2-3	NA	TRBD2	CASSPAGDYGTDTQYF	TGTGCCAGCAGTCCAGCGGGGGACTACGGCACAGATACGCAGTATTTT
15	TRBV18	TRBJ1-4	many	NA	CASSPKRDVGEKLFF	TGTGCCAGCTCACCCAAGCGGGACGTGGGTGAAAAACTGTTTTTT
15	TRBV9	TRBJ2-1	medium-sized	TRBD1	CASSPQDRGLGEQFF	TGTGCCAGCAGCCCCCAGGACAGGGGGCTAGGTGAGCAGTTCTTC
14	TRBV6-5	TRBJ2-1	many	NA	CASSYKGPDNEQFF	TGTGCCAGCAGTTATAAGGGCCCGGACAATGAGCAGTTCTTC
14	TRBV6-6	TRBJ2-7	many	NA	CASSYRAYDYEQYF	TGTGCCAGCAGTTACCGGGCATATGACTACGAGCAGTACTTC
14	TRBV6-6	TRBJ1-5	NA	TRBD1	CTSSLDRSNQPQHF	TGTACCAGCAGCTTGGACAGGAGCAATCAACCCCAGCATTTT
15	TRBV5-1	TRBJ2-7	NA	TRBD2	CASSSTSGRTYEQYF	TGCGCCAGCAGCTCTACTAGCGGGCGCACCTACGAGCAGTACTTC
13	TRBV6-1	TRBJ2-7	NA	NA	CASSRPEGYEQYF	TGTGCCAGCAGCCGACCCGAGGGCTACGAGCAGTACTTC
14	TRBV12-3/TRBV12-4	TRBJ2-7	many	TRBD2	CASSWGGRGSEQYF	TGTGCCAGCAGTTGGGGAGGGCGTGGGTCCGAGCAGTACTTC
11	TRBV6-2/TRBV6-3	TRBJ1-1	NA	NA	CATGQNTEAFF	TGTGCCACCGGACAGAACACTGAAGCTTTCTTT
13	TRBV29-1	TRBJ2-7	NA	TRBD1	CSGTGTGLSEQYF	TGCAGCGGGACCGGGACAGGGTTGTCCGAGCAGTACTTC
16	TRBV7-9	TRBJ2-3	NA	TRBD1	CASSLVAGTGFDTQYF	TGTGCCAGCAGCTTAGTCGCCGGGACAGGATTCGATACGCAGTATTTT
15	TRBV7-8	TRBJ2-7	many	TRBD1	CASSRTGPQAYEQYF	TGTGCCAGCAGCCGGACAGGGCCCCAAGCCTACGAGCAGTACTTC
16	TRBV7-2	TRBJ2-1	NA	TRBD1	CASRPGGQNVYNEQFF	TGTGCCAGCAGGCCAGGGGGACAAAACGTCTACAATGAGCAGTTCTTC
15	TRBV7-2	TRBJ1-2	few	TRBD1	CASSLATGGYYGYTF	TGTGCCAGCAGCTTAGCCACAGGGGGCTACTATGGCTACACCTTC
13	TRBV18	TRBJ2-3	many	NA	CASSPVLTDTQYF	TGTGCCAGCTCACCAGTCCTCACAGATACGCAGTATTTT
14	TRBV27	TRBJ2-7	NA	NA	CASSLGPPLYEQYF	TGTGCCAGCAGTTTGGGACCCCCCCTCTACGAGCAGTACTTC
14	TRBV5-1	TRBJ1-1	many	TRBD1	CASSPGQGASEAFF	TGCGCCAGCAGCCCGGGACAGGGGGCCTCTGAAGCTTTCTTT
15	TRBV5-1	TRBJ2-7	NA	NA	CASSPRAGQLDEQYF	TGCGCCAGCAGCCCGCGGGCCGGACAGCTGGACGAGCAGTACTTC
13	TRBV5-8	TRBJ2-1	NA	NA	CASSLRVSNEQFF	TGTGCCAGCAGCTTGAGAGTGTCCAATGAGCAGTTCTTC
14	TRBV7-2	TRBJ2-3	few	TRBD2	CASSPGTSGGTQYF	TGTGCCAGCAGCCCCGGGACTAGCGGGGGGACGCAGTATTTT
14	TRBV28	TRBJ1-6	few	NA	CASSFGQPNSPLHF	TGTGCCAGCAGTTTTGGCCAGCCCAATTCACCCCTCCACTTT
13	TRBV7-9	TRBJ1-4	many	TRBD1	CASSSTGAVQLFF	TGTGCCAGCAGCTCGACAGGGGCGGTCCAACTGTTTTTT
16	TRBV28	TRBJ2-2	medium-sized	TRBD2	CASTLSSGSGAGELFF	TGTGCCAGCACCCTTTCAAGCGGGAGCGGGGCCGGGGAGCTGTTTTTT
12	TRBV27	TRBJ2-3	medium-sized	NA	CASSSGSDTQYF	TGTGCCAGCAGTTCCGGATCAGATACGCAGTATTTT
14	TRBV5-1	TRBJ2-5	few	NA	CASSQGPRGETQYF	TGCGCCAGCAGCCAGGGACCAAGGGGGGAGACCCAGTACTTC
13	TRBV27	TRBJ2-1	many	NA	CASSLEARDEQFF	TGTGCCAGCAGTTTGGAGGCGCGTGATGAGCAGTTCTTC